Listed below are T cell receptor beta chains from one sample, sequenced in a study of beta chain features in type 1 diabetes. Some clones are missing from TCRdb's copy, which holds only in-frame ones; the method was immunoSEQ multiplex PCR. The sample lists around 450,000 clones, over 9.5% seen once, with about 0.045% in the top ten. Material: naive CD4+ T cells from blood. These TCRs come from a woman aged 18-29 years in good health. The CDR3 runs from the conserved cysteine through the conserved F or W. A D gene is named only where the DNA matches it firmly. Clone size is given for some rows only: seen once, a few or many times, or a class if the clone is expanded.

>TRBJ2-1|TRBV7-9|few|-
CATAGTPDYNEQFF
TGTGCCACCGCCGGGACTCCGGACTACAATGAGCAGTTCTTC
>TRBJ2-1|TRBV15|-|-
CATSRDASEQFF
TGTGCCACCAGCAGAGATGCCAGTGAGCAGTTCTTC
>TRBJ2-2|TRBV2|-|-
CASNPRPGELFF
TGTGCCAGCAACCCCAGGCCCGGGGAGCTGTTTTTT
>TRBJ2-6|TRBV7-9|few|-
CASSLGRPGANVLTF
TGTGCCAGCAGCTTAGGGAGGCCTGGGGCCAACGTCCTGACTTTC
>TRBJ2-1|TRBV7-2|few|-
CASIPVVSSYNEQFF
TGTGCCAGCATCCCAGTAGTGAGCTCCTACAATGAGCAGTTCTTC
>TRBJ1-2|TRBV7-2|-|-
CASSLGTLKSGYTF
TGTGCCAGCAGCTTAGGGACATTAAAGAGTGGCTACACCTTC
>TRBJ2-3|TRBV20-1|few|TRBD1
CSVPGQGQYF
TGCAGTGTCCCGGGACAGGGACAGTATTTT
>TRBJ1-2|TRBV5-4|few|-
CASTLYGRTNYGYTF
TGTGCCAGCACCTTGTACGGCCGAACTAACTATGGCTACACCTTC
>TRBJ2-1|TRBV14|few|TRBD2
CASSRLAGDNEQFF
TGTGCCAGCAGCCGGCTAGCGGGAGACAATGAGCAGTTCTTC
>TRBJ1-6|TRBV9|-|-
CASSVAGSRDSPLHF
TGTGCCAGCAGCGTAGCGGGGTCCCGGGATTCACCCCTCCACTTT
>TRBJ2-3|TRBV18|-|-
CASSPKTDTQYF
TGTGCCAGCTCACCTAAAACAGATACGCAGTATTTT
>TRBJ1-2|TRBV4-3|-|-
CASSQEGANYGYTF
TGCGCCAGCAGCCAAGAGGGGGCAAACTATGGCTACACCTTC
>TRBJ2-7|TRBV5-1|-|TRBD2
CASSSPQLAGAYEQYF
TGCGCCAGCAGCTCCCCACAGTTAGCGGGAGCCTACGAGCAGTACTTC
>TRBJ2-7|TRBV12-5|few|-
CASGLVQGGVTAEQYF
TGTGCTAGTGGTTTGGTACAAGGAGGGGTTACGGCCGAGCAGTACTTC
>TRBJ2-1|TRBV5-4|-|TRBD2
CASSRGASGGYNEQFF
TGTGCCAGCAGCCGCGGAGCTAGCGGGGGCTACAATGAGCAGTTCTTC
>TRBJ1-1|TRBV30|-|-
CAWSVGLNTEAFF
TGTGCCTGGAGTGTAGGGCTGAACACTGAAGCTTTCTTT
>TRBJ1-1|TRBV9|-|-
CASSVGMNTEAFF
TGTGCCAGCAGCGTAGGGATGAACACTGAAGCTTTCTTT
>TRBJ1-4|TRBV9|-|TRBD1
CASSVGGGALNGLFF
TGTGCCAGCAGCGTAGGAGGGGGCGCGTTAAATGGGCTGTTTTTT
>TRBJ2-7|TRBV7-8|-|-
CASSLKISYEQYF
TGTGCCAGCAGCTTAAAGATCTCCTACGAGCAGTACTTC
>TRBJ1-6|TRBV14|-|-
CASSQVSVSPLHF
TGTGCCAGCAGCCAAGTGTCAGTTTCACCCCTCCACTTT
>TRBJ2-3|TRBV11-2|-|-
CASSLYPDTQYF
TGTGCCAGCAGCTTATATCCAGATACGCAGTATTTT
>TRBJ2-2|TRBV7-2|-|TRBD2
CASQVLAGSAGELFF
TGTGCCAGCCAAGTCCTAGCGGGATCAGCCGGGGAGCTGTTTTTT
>TRBJ1-6|TRBV7-3|few|-
CASSLQGASNSPLHF
TGTGCCAGCAGCTTACAAGGGGCGAGTAATTCACCCCTCCACTTT
>TRBJ1-2|TRBV2|-|-
CASRRGTNGYTF
TGTGCCAGCAGACGGGGGACCAATGGCTACACCTTC
>TRBJ2-6|TRBV7-6|few|TRBD1
CASSLAFVGQGALSGANVLTF
TGTGCCAGCAGCTTAGCGTTCGTTGGACAGGGGGCCCTCTCTGGGGCCAACGTCCTGACTTTC
>TRBJ2-3|TRBV7-8|-|-
CASSLVATTDTQYF
TGTGCCAGCAGCCTAGTGGCCACCACAGATACGCAGTATTTT
>TRBJ1-1|TRBV7-9|few|-
CASSPGTFGDTEAFF
TGTGCCAGCAGCCCCGGGACATTTGGTGACACTGAAGCTTTCTTT
>TRBJ2-5|TRBV4-1|few|-
CASSPGGRQETQYF
TGCGCCAGCAGCCCCGGGGGGCGGCAAGAGACCCAGTACTTC
>TRBJ1-6|TRBV11-2|few|-
CASSPGGWNSPLHF
TGTGCCAGCAGCCCGGGAGGATGGAATTCACCCCTCCACTTT
>TRBJ2-3|TRBV27|few|-
CASSSKLEYTQYF
TGTGCCAGCAGTTCAAAACTAGAATATACGCAGTATTTT
>TRBJ1-5|TRBV23-1|few|TRBD1
CASRLFRDRGGQPQHF
TGCGCCAGCAGACTCTTCCGGGACAGGGGGGGACAGCCCCAGCATTTT
>TRBJ2-6|TRBV4-3|many|-
CASSQGDGANVLTF
TGCGCCAGCAGCCAAGGGGATGGGGCCAACGTCCTGACTTTC
>TRBJ1-1|TRBV4-1|-|-
CASSHMGRTAQAFF
TGCGCCAGCAGCCACATGGGGAGGACAGCGCAAGCTTTCTTT
>TRBJ2-7|TRBV9|-|TRBD2
CASSATSGRYEQYF
TGTGCCAGCAGCGCCACTAGCGGGAGGTACGAGCAGTACTTC
>TRBJ2-5|TRBV6-5|-|-
CASSLVRQETQYF
TGTGCCAGCAGTTTGGTTAGACAAGAGACCCAGTACTTC